A single sample is the source of the 4 T cell receptor beta chains below, sequenced in a study of CD8 T cells in Susac syndrome. RNA, at 0.5 to 1 ug, was reverse transcribed with random hexamers. TCRdb processed the immunoSEQ multiplex PCR reads anew with MiXCR; each CDR3 protein has one entry. The sample has more than 110,000 distinct CDR3 sequences; about 95% are singletons. Sequencing input: CD4+ T cells from PBMCs. Receptor source: a human donor with Susac syndrome.

This clonotype was observed a single time. The CDR3 reads CSARRDWDYEQYF. The CDR3 DNA sequence: TGCAGTGCTCGGCGGGACTGGGACTACGAGCAGTACTTC. The chain uses TRBV20-1 and TRBJ2-7; D is possibly TRBD2 (6 bases). With 5 bases removed from V and 3 bases from J, the gap between germline ends came to 14 bases. The CDR3 is 13 residues long. Germline V gives CDR1 DFQATT, CDR2 SNEGSKA (reference sequence).

V gene TRBV28 combines with J gene TRBJ1-1; maybe TRBD1 (5 bases). This CDR3 is 19 amino acids long. The germline gives CDR1 MDHEN, CDR2 SYDVKM. V lost 3 bases and J 1 base, leaving 24 bases between the germline ends. CDR3 in DNA: TGTGCCAGCAGTTTCCCCACCATTAGCGGGTCGGGGCGGAACACTGAAGCTTTCTTT. This encodes CASSFPTISGSGRNTEAFF.

This chain joins TRBV20-1 and TRBJ2-5; D not certain. V was pared by 4 bases and J by 1 base, with 7 bases between. The CDR3 runs 12 residues. Per germline, CDR1 DFQATT and CDR2 SNEGSKA (reference sequence). The DNA of the CDR3 is TGCAGTGCTATGGTAATCCAAGAGACCCAGTACTTC. Translating gives CSAMVIQETQYF.

The chain recombines TRBV7-2 with TRBJ1-5; D is unresolved. CDR1 and CDR2 from the germline V gene are SGHTA and FQGNSA. V was trimmed by 7 bases and J by 6 bases, leaving 10 bases between them. This CDR3 contains 12 residues. The CDR3 protein is CASTRKGQPQHF. The CDR3 DNA is TGTGCCAGCACTCGTAAGGGTCAGCCCCAGCATTTT.